The entry that follows covers one TCR beta chain sequence. At one end, the junction sequence differs from germline, possibly due to a read error. The sample is drawn from a study of CD8+CD57+ T cells in acquired aplastic anemia. Study context: Mean read depth for CD4+ cells from healthy donors was 9 million to 13 million.

TCR beta VDJ and CDR3 profiles were obtained from a genomic DNA template. A single record per CDR3 protein comes from TCRdb applying MiXCR to the reads. The table records hundreds of thousands of distinct CDR3 sequences, around 68% of them present only once. This receptor was taken from a human donor in good health, serving as a control. Sample: sorted CD4+, CD8+, or CD8+CD57+ T cells (not recorded which) from PBMCs.

The CDR3 bases are TGTGCCAGCAGCTTCGGGGGGACCTACGAGCAGTACTTCTTT. It specifies CASSFGGTYEQYFF. The V and J genes are TRBV7-9 and TRBJ1-5; D possibly corresponds to TRBD1 (5 bases). This CDR3 is built from 14 residues. Germline V gives CDR1 SEHNR, CDR2 FQNEAQ (reference sequence).